This TCR beta chain was recovered during a study of blood T cell repertoires in COVID-19. Study details: The study drew acute and convalescent COVID-19 samples from the United States, Italy and Spain. The analysed material was cDNA or gDNA that came from T cells, B-cell-depleted T cells, or PBMCs.

V gave up 4 bases and J gave up 3 bases; unmatched junction bases: 9. This CDR3 comprises 15 residues. The germline V gene has CDR1 MGHRA and CDR2 YSYEKL. In the original analysis: Estimation of nucleated cell counts relied on the amplification of reference gene primers. Data came from immunoSEQ multiplex PCR; TCRdb stores just in-frame clones and leaves some out. The DNA gave D and trimming, while V, J and clone size come from that table. Altogether roughly 68,000 clones are present, around 80% being singletons, with the ten largest covering 9.2%. The sample consisted of peripheral blood. This sequence joins TRBV4-1 and TRBJ2-7, with 7 bases aligning to TRBD1. The clonotype comes from a human donor in a cohort sampled during active COVID-19. The CDR3 reads CASSPRDSLIYEQYF. The CDR3 DNA reads TGCGCCAGCAGCCCCCGGGACAGCCTGATCTACGAGCAGTACTTC.